Below, 6 T cell receptor beta chains from the same sample are listed, as sequenced in a study of graft-versus-host responses after intestinal transplantation. Generated by immunoSEQ multiplex PCR, the TCRdb table keeps only in-frame clones and is missing some. This sample has about 120,000 clones, with 95% found just once. Their recognized antigens are unknown. The input for sequencing was unstimulated CD8+ T cells sorted from spleen or lymph node cells, taken before intestinal transplant. These receptors all stem from a human donor who received an intestinal transplant.

The chain links TRBV7-6 to TRBJ1-3; D is unclear. The V gene lost 1 base and the J gene lost 0 bases, with 7 bases spanning the gap. Germline CDR1 reads SGHVS; CDR2 reads FNYEAQ. The CDR3 runs to 15 residues. CDR3 residues: CASSLEGPSGNTIYF. As DNA, the CDR3 is TGTGCCAGCAGCTTAGAAGGGCCCTCTGGAAACACCATATATTTT.

The rearrangement uses TRBV28 and TRBJ2-2; no clear D. In germline, CDR1 is MDHEN, CDR2 SYDVKM. The CDR3 extends over 13 amino acids. Deletions cut 8 bases from V and 1 base from J, with 8 bases between. CDR3 DNA: TGTGCCAGCGCGCCTCTGAACACCGGGGAGCTGTTTTTT. It codes for CASAPLNTGELFF.

This chain connects TRBV9 to TRBJ2-1, with 8 bases that match TRBD2. Germline V gives CDR1 SGDLS, CDR2 YYNGEE. Losses at the gene ends were 4 bases for V and 8 bases for J; bases not matched to a gene: 11. This CDR3 contains 15 residues. The CDR3 loop reads CASSPSEREFYEQFF. The CDR3 DNA reads as TGTGCCAGCAGCCCCAGCGAGCGGGAGTTCTATGAGCAGTTCTTC. The full variable domain, with the rest looked up from reference TRBV9 and TRBJ2-1, is DSGVTQTPKHLITATGQRVTLRCSPRSGDLSVYWYQQSLDQGLQFLIQYYNGEERAKGNILERFSAQQFPDLHSELNLSSLELGDSALYFCASSPSEREFYEQFFGPGTRLTVL.

This clone was detected once. The rearrangement joins TRBV6-5 to TRBJ2-1; perhaps TRBD2 as D (6 bases). Germline V gene data show CDR1 as MNHEY and CDR2 as SVGAGI. This CDR3 contains 13 residues. V shed 5 bases and J shed 6 bases, with 11 bases lying between them. The CDR3 protein is CASSGGLSNEQFF. The CDR3 coding sequence is TGTGCCAGCAGTGGGGGACTTAGCAATGAGCAGTTCTTC.

The V gene is TRBV6-6, the J gene TRBJ1-5; TRBD1 matches 8 bases. Germline CDR1 reads MNHNY; CDR2 reads SVGAGI (reference sequence). Losses at the gene ends were 6 bases for V and 4 bases for J; bases not matched to a gene: 8. The CDR3 spans 15 residues. The CDR3 DNA reads TGTGCCAGCAGCCTCCAGGGGGCATTAAATCAGCCCCAGCATTTT. Its translation: CASSLQGALNQPQHF.

The chain links TRBV25-1 to TRBJ2-7; D gene uncertain. V lost 8 bases, J lost 1 base, and 3 bases lay in between. Germline CDR1 and CDR2: MGHDK and SYGVNS. This CDR3 contains 10 residues. In DNA, the CDR3 is TGTGCCAGCGGATCCTACGAGCAGTACTTC. Translated, it gives CASGSYEQYF.